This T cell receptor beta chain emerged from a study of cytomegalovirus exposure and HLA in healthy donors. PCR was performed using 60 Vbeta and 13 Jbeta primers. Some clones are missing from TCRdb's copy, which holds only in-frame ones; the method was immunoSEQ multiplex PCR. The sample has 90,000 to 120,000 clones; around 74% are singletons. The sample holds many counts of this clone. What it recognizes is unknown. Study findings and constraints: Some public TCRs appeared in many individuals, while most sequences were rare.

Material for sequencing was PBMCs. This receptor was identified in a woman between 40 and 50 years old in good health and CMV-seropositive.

The CDR3 bases are TGTGCCAGCAGTTCGACCAGGGAGGGGCCGGGATCACCCCTCCACTTT. This sequence encodes CASSSTREGPGSPLHF. The V gene is TRBV6-5, the J gene TRBJ1-6, with D tentatively TRBD1 (5 bases). Trimming stripped 4 bases from V and 10 bases from J, with 20 bases between. The CDR3 contains 16 residues. CDR1 is MNHEY and CDR2 is SVGAGI in the germline V gene.